This is a list of T cell receptor beta chains from one sample in a study of blood T cells in healthy people across ages. Each CDR3 protein is one row after TCRdb ran MiXCR on the 5' RACE reads. Of 1.5 million to 2 million distinct CDR3 sequences listed, around 40% are singletons. The sequencing input was blood. The receptors were sampled from a human donor in good health. Each CDR3 is given without its conserved first and last residue.

V	J	CDR3
TRBV9	TRBJ1-1	ASSGEGDLNTEAF
TRBV9	TRBJ2-2	ASSVEQSGELF
TRBV12-3/TRBV12-4	TRBJ1-2	ASSPGSTSYGYT
TRBV15	TRBJ1-1	ATSRELDTTEAF
TRBV20-1	TRBJ1-5	SARGPGAVNQPQH
TRBV7-2	TRBJ1-4	ASSQDSDNEKLF
TRBV24-1	TRBJ2-1	ATSPRGSSYNEQF
TRBV12-3/TRBV12-4	TRBJ1-1	ASIREYRTTEAF
TRBV3-1	TRBJ1-2	ASSLQGTRGYT
TRBV7-9	TRBJ2-3	ASSSLSLRQETTDTQY
TRBV3-1	TRBJ2-7	ASSQNGLTTYEQY
TRBV7-9	TRBJ1-1	ASSPTGGKGGLNTKAF
TRBV7-9	TRBJ1-1	VSSLTSNTEAF
TRBV20-1	TRBJ2-7	SARGGTEYEQY
TRBV15	TRBJ2-7	ATSRGGSSYEQY
TRBV7-2	TRBJ2-5	ASSLQGGRETQY
TRBV2	TRBJ1-2	ASSEGTVYGYT
TRBV10-3	TRBJ1-1	AIGEEGTDATEAF
TRBV5-1	TRBJ1-6	ASSRWTGDNSPLH
TRBV27	TRBJ1-1	ASRPEGVGGFTEAF
TRBV19	TRBJ2-3	ASSIDRGRAADTQY
TRBV25-1	TRBJ1-1	ASSGTGGVVNTEAF
TRBV15	TRBJ1-5	ATSRKSGTVNSQPQH
TRBV4-2	TRBJ1-4	ASSHSFGVFGEKLF
TRBV20-1	-	SAPPPGQYEQY
TRBV27	TRBJ2-3	ASSPKRGGTDTQY
TRBV12-5	TRBJ1-2	ASGLDRTGYT
TRBV14	TRBJ2-1	ASSQLSYEQF
TRBV4-1	TRBJ1-2	ASSQDSGQNYGYT
TRBV5-1	TRBJ2-3	ASSGGPLNTQY
TRBV28	TRBJ1-1	ASSLPGYGAF
TRBV29-1	TRBJ2-1	SVLSEGADEQF
TRBV27	TRBJ2-1	ARGRRGNEQF
TRBV12-3/TRBV12-4	TRBJ2-1	ASSLPRFEQF
TRBV4-3	TRBJ2-7	ASSQGTGREEQY
TRBV5-1	TRBJ1-1	ASRGMGGTEAF
TRBV7-2	TRBJ2-1	ASSLYPLGTGVEQF
TRBV27	TRBJ2-3	ASSLYPGLAGGRGQY
TRBV7-9	TRBJ2-5	AMMAPVGEQY
TRBV6-2/TRBV6-3	-	ASASGGLQETQY
TRBV20-1	TRBJ2-6	SPASGTAGSGANVLT
TRBV6-5	TRBJ1-2	ASSSQLGQGQYGYT
TRBV28	TRBJ2-5	ASSSRVRYQETQY
TRBV20-1	TRBJ2-1	SARDAGTSNNEQF